This TCR beta chain originates from a study of T cells in tuberculosis. Study results and limitations: Active tuberculosis alpha repertoires lay closer to GMM-specific TCRs than controls'.

Unsorted cryopreserved PBMC were sequenced, averaging around 99,000 T cells per clinical donor. A note on this clone: The antigen is not known.

The length of the CDR3 is 15 residues. CDR1 and CDR2 (germline): LNHNV, YYDKDF (reference sequence). After removal of 3 bases from V and 0 bases from J, the junction contained 5 bases not matched to a gene. Profiling relied on immunoSEQ multiplex PCR, and the TCRdb table lists in-frame clones only, not all of them. This table holds around 43,000 clones, 95% found once. Specimen: PBMCs. This clonotype was sampled from a donor aged 10-29 years with latent tuberculosis or without tuberculosis infection. The rearrangement links TRBV15 to TRBJ2-7; 7 positions match TRBD2. The CDR3 DNA follows: TGTGCCACCAGCAGCCTCGGGACTAACTCCTACGAGCAGTACTTC. Its protein product is CATSSLGTNSYEQYF.